This is a list of T cell receptor beta chains from one sample in a study of CD8 T cells in Susac syndrome. TCRdb called the immunoSEQ multiplex PCR reads again in MiXCR, with one record for every CDR3 protein. The sample gives a few hundred thousand distinct CDR3 sequences, roughly 90% of which show up once; less than 0.15% is in the top ten. The material sequenced was CD8+ T cells from PBMCs. These receptors originate from a human donor with multiple sclerosis. The CDR3 runs from the conserved cysteine through the conserved F or W. D genes are given only for firm matches. Only some rows state a clone size, as once, few, many or a class for expanded clones.

cdr3_aa: CASRSSGRDYNEQFF
cdr3_nt: TGTGCCAGCAGATCTAGCGGGAGAGACTACAATGAGCAGTTCTTC
d_call: TRBD2
v_call: TRBV7-9
j_call: TRBJ2-1
clone_size: .

cdr3_aa: CASSEHLWGRDTEAFF
cdr3_nt: TGTGCCAGCAGTGAGCACCTCTGGGGGCGCGACACTGAAGCTTTCTTT
d_call: .
v_call: TRBV25-1
j_call: TRBJ1-1
clone_size: .

cdr3_aa: CASSHAGGMQPQHF
cdr3_nt: TGTGCCAGCAGCCATGCGGGGGGCATGCAGCCCCAGCATTTT
d_call: .
v_call: TRBV3-1
j_call: TRBJ1-5
clone_size: .

cdr3_aa: CASSLQGGRTEAFF
cdr3_nt: TGTGCCAGCAGTTTACAGGGGGGAAGGACTGAAGCTTTCTTT
d_call: TRBD1
v_call: TRBV9
j_call: TRBJ1-1
clone_size: .

cdr3_aa: CASRETQDTQYF
cdr3_nt: TGTGCCAGCCGAGAGACCCAAGATACGCAGTATTTT
d_call: .
v_call: TRBV4-2
j_call: TRBJ2-3
clone_size: .

cdr3_aa: CASGLPTPGQIQETQYF
cdr3_nt: TGTGCTAGTGGTTTGCCCACCCCGGGACAGATACAAGAGACCCAGTACTTC
d_call: TRBD1
v_call: TRBV12-5
j_call: TRBJ2-5
clone_size: .

cdr3_aa: CASSFASGQPQHF
cdr3_nt: TGTGCCAGCAGTTTCGCCTCAGGGCAGCCCCAGCATTTT
d_call: .
v_call: TRBV27
j_call: TRBJ1-5
clone_size: .

cdr3_aa: CSATALAGGYEQYF
cdr3_nt: TGCAGTGCTACGGCCCTAGCGGGGGGCTACGAGCAGTACTTC
d_call: TRBD2
v_call: TRBV20-1
j_call: TRBJ2-7
clone_size: .

cdr3_aa: CASSQDYGASSYEQYF
cdr3_nt: TGTGCCAGCAGCCAAGATTACGGGGCCAGCTCCTACGAGCAGTACTTC
d_call: .
v_call: TRBV4-2
j_call: TRBJ2-7
clone_size: .

cdr3_aa: CSVSGRTQYF
cdr3_nt: TGCAGCGTTTCCGGGCGTACGCAGTATTTT
d_call: .
v_call: TRBV29-1
j_call: TRBJ2-3
clone_size: once

cdr3_aa: CASGLGGGTEAFF
cdr3_nt: TGTGCTAGTGGCTTGGGCGGGGGCACTGAAGCTTTCTTT
d_call: .
v_call: TRBV12-5
j_call: TRBJ1-1
clone_size: .

cdr3_aa: CASSESTLVPEETQYF
cdr3_nt: TGCGCCAGCAGTGAGTCGACATTAGTCCCTGAAGAGACCCAGTACTTC
d_call: .
v_call: TRBV10-2
j_call: TRBJ2-5
clone_size: .

cdr3_aa: CASSYGGQEGGYTF
cdr3_nt: TGTGCCAGCAGTTACGGCGGACAGGAAGGTGGCTACACCTTC
d_call: TRBD1
v_call: TRBV6-6
j_call: TRBJ1-2
clone_size: .

cdr3_aa: CASSLEKREYYNEQFF
cdr3_nt: TGTGCCAGCAGCTTAGAAAAGCGGGAGTACTACAATGAGCAGTTCTTC
d_call: TRBD2
v_call: TRBV7-2
j_call: TRBJ2-1
clone_size: .

cdr3_aa: CASSLALGGFDGYTF
cdr3_nt: TGTGCCAGCAGCTTAGCGCTGGGGGGTTTCGATGGCTACACCTTC
d_call: .
v_call: TRBV7-8
j_call: TRBJ1-2
clone_size: .

cdr3_aa: CSVGQFDQPQHF
cdr3_nt: TGCAGTGTCGGACAGTTTGATCAGCCCCAGCATTTT
d_call: .
v_call: TRBV20-1
j_call: TRBJ1-5
clone_size: once

cdr3_aa: CASSVGVAGEQETQYF
cdr3_nt: TGTGCCAGCAGCGTGGGAGTAGCGGGGGAACAAGAGACCCAGTACTTC
d_call: TRBD2
v_call: TRBV9
j_call: TRBJ2-5
clone_size: .

cdr3_aa: CSVRAVGYEQYF
cdr3_nt: TGCAGCGTACGGGCGGTGGGGTACGAGCAGTACTTC
d_call: .
v_call: TRBV29-1
j_call: TRBJ2-7
clone_size: .

cdr3_aa: CASSTPQTGNGYTF
cdr3_nt: TGTGCCAGCAGCACACCTCAGACAGGGAATGGCTACACCTTC
d_call: TRBD1
v_call: TRBV12-3/TRBV12-4
j_call: TRBJ1-2
clone_size: .

cdr3_aa: CSVEDGGDYEQYF
cdr3_nt: TGCAGCGTTGAAGATGGGGGGGACTACGAGCAGTACTTC
d_call: TRBD2
v_call: TRBV29-1
j_call: TRBJ2-7
clone_size: few

cdr3_aa: CATSETDYNEQFF
cdr3_nt: TGTGCCACCAGTGAGACAGATTACAATGAGCAGTTCTTC
d_call: .
v_call: TRBV24-1
j_call: TRBJ2-1
clone_size: once

cdr3_aa: CASSPAGTPSGEQYF
cdr3_nt: TGTGCCAGCAGCCCAGCGGGAACCCCATCGGGGGAGCAGTACTTC
d_call: TRBD2
v_call: TRBV9
j_call: TRBJ2-7
clone_size: .

cdr3_aa: CATSDSLRGRGTDTQYF
cdr3_nt: TGTGCCACCAGTGATTCCCTCAGGGGGCGCGGCACAGATACGCAGTATTTT
d_call: TRBD1
v_call: TRBV24-1
j_call: TRBJ2-3
clone_size: .

cdr3_aa: CASSLEGQGLYEQYF
cdr3_nt: TGTGCCAGCAGCTTAGAAGGACAGGGCCTTTACGAGCAGTACTTC
d_call: TRBD1
v_call: TRBV7-9
j_call: TRBJ2-7
clone_size: .

cdr3_aa: CSARGTRDYEQYF
cdr3_nt: TGCAGTGCTAGAGGGACTAGAGACTACGAGCAGTACTTC
d_call: TRBD2
v_call: TRBV20-1
j_call: TRBJ2-7
clone_size: .

cdr3_aa: CSGGEDEQFF
cdr3_nt: TGCAGCGGGGGGGAGGATGAGCAGTTCTTC
d_call: .
v_call: TRBV29-1
j_call: TRBJ2-1
clone_size: .

cdr3_aa: CASSVRAYEQYF
cdr3_nt: TGTGCCAGCAGTGTAAGAGCCTACGAGCAGTACTTC
d_call: .
v_call: TRBV6-6
j_call: TRBJ2-7
clone_size: .

cdr3_aa: CASSFEDNYGYTF
cdr3_nt: TGTGCCAGCAGCTTTGAGGATAACTATGGCTACACCTTC
d_call: .
v_call: TRBV7-9
j_call: TRBJ1-2
clone_size: .

cdr3_aa: CSVDPAGNYGYTF
cdr3_nt: TGCAGCGTTGACCCGGCAGGGAACTATGGCTACACCTTC
d_call: .
v_call: TRBV29-1
j_call: TRBJ1-2
clone_size: once

cdr3_aa: CASSPTGDRGYLYDFYEQYF
cdr3_nt: TGTGCCAGCAGCCCGACCGGGGACAGGGGGTACCTTTACGATTTCTACGAGCAGTACTTC
d_call: TRBD1
v_call: TRBV6-1
j_call: TRBJ2-7
clone_size: few

cdr3_aa: CASSPGWQETQYF
cdr3_nt: TGTGCCAGTAGCCCCGGGTGGCAAGAGACCCAGTACTTC
d_call: .
v_call: TRBV19
j_call: TRBJ2-5
clone_size: .

cdr3_aa: CASSGLIAGRYEQYF
cdr3_nt: TGTGCCAGCAGCGGGCTAATAGCGGGGCGCTACGAGCAGTACTTC
d_call: TRBD2
v_call: TRBV5-4
j_call: TRBJ2-7
clone_size: .

cdr3_aa: CASSSISYKGLQETQYF
cdr3_nt: TGTGCCAGCAGCTCAATATCGTATAAGGGGTTGCAAGAGACCCAGTACTTC
d_call: .
v_call: TRBV11-2
j_call: TRBJ2-5
clone_size: .

cdr3_aa: CASSVGTGAGYTF
cdr3_nt: TGTGCCAGCAGCGTTGGGACAGGGGCTGGCTACACCTTC
d_call: TRBD1
v_call: TRBV4-2
j_call: TRBJ1-2
clone_size: .

cdr3_aa: CAWSSGTEQYF
cdr3_nt: TGTGCCTGGAGTTCCGGGACAGAGCAGTACTTC
d_call: .
v_call: TRBV30
j_call: TRBJ2-7
clone_size: .

cdr3_aa: CATSRDRVSYNEQFF
cdr3_nt: TGTGCCACCAGCCGCGACAGGGTCTCCTACAATGAGCAGTTCTTC
d_call: TRBD1
v_call: TRBV15
j_call: TRBJ2-1
clone_size: .

cdr3_aa: CASSFLLAGDEQFF
cdr3_nt: TGTGCCAGCAGTTTCTTACTAGCGGGAGATGAGCAGTTCTTC
d_call: TRBD2
v_call: TRBV27
j_call: TRBJ2-1
clone_size: .

cdr3_aa: CASSAGTGISYEQYF
cdr3_nt: TGTGCCAGCAGCGCCGGGACTGGTATATCCTACGAGCAGTACTTC
d_call: .
v_call: TRBV9
j_call: TRBJ2-7
clone_size: .

cdr3_aa: CASSETPTSNQPQHF
cdr3_nt: TGTGCCAGCAGTGAAACCCCAACGAGCAATCAGCCCCAGCATTTT
d_call: .
v_call: TRBV6-1
j_call: TRBJ1-5
clone_size: .

cdr3_aa: CASSHFVPGQGAVTEAFF
cdr3_nt: TGTGCCAGCAGCCACTTCGTCCCGGGACAGGGGGCGGTCACTGAAGCTTTCTTT
d_call: TRBD1
v_call: TRBV4-2
j_call: TRBJ1-1
clone_size: .

cdr3_aa: CASSERTGHGGYTF
cdr3_nt: TGTGCCAGCAGCGAAAGGACAGGGCATGGTGGCTACACCTTC
d_call: TRBD1
v_call: TRBV7-9
j_call: TRBJ1-2
clone_size: .

cdr3_aa: CASSPPSGRSYEQYF
cdr3_nt: TGTGCCAGCAGCCCCCCTAGCGGGAGATCCTACGAGCAGTACTTC
d_call: TRBD2
v_call: TRBV3-1
j_call: TRBJ2-7
clone_size: .

cdr3_aa: CASSHADRFTEAFF
cdr3_nt: TGCGCCAGCAGCCACGCGGACAGGTTCACTGAAGCTTTCTTT
d_call: TRBD1
v_call: TRBV4-1
j_call: TRBJ1-1
clone_size: .

cdr3_aa: CASSLELAAHTDTQYF
cdr3_nt: TGTGCCAGCAGTTTGGAACTAGCGGCCCACACAGATACGCAGTATTTT
d_call: TRBD2
v_call: TRBV12-3/TRBV12-4
j_call: TRBJ2-3
clone_size: .

cdr3_aa: CASSYSADNPYGNTIYF
cdr3_nt: TGTGCCAGCAGTTACTCCGCGGACAACCCGTACGGAAACACCATATATTTT
d_call: .
v_call: TRBV6-5
j_call: TRBJ1-3
clone_size: .

cdr3_aa: CASRRGLVGTEAFF
cdr3_nt: TGTGCCAGCAGACGGGGACTCGTGGGCACTGAAGCTTTCTTT
d_call: .
v_call: TRBV12-3/TRBV12-4
j_call: TRBJ1-1
clone_size: .

cdr3_aa: CASSLGAVTDTQYF
cdr3_nt: TGTGCCAGCAGTTTAGGGGCCGTCACAGATACGCAGTATTTT
d_call: .
v_call: TRBV12-3/TRBV12-4
j_call: TRBJ2-3
clone_size: few

cdr3_aa: CSVLPGQGPKMSDGLSGYTF
cdr3_nt: TGCAGCGTTCTACCGGGACAGGGCCCCAAAATGTCCGACGGGTTAAGTGGCTACACCTTC
d_call: TRBD1
v_call: TRBV29-1
j_call: TRBJ1-2
clone_size: once

cdr3_aa: CASSPTPSYIGESYEQYF
cdr3_nt: TGTGCCAGCAGCCCTACACCGTCTTATATAGGGGAATCCTACGAGCAGTACTTC
d_call: .
v_call: TRBV7-8
j_call: TRBJ2-7
clone_size: .

cdr3_aa: CASSSPDYSTTDTQYF
cdr3_nt: TGTGCCAGCTCATCCCCGGACTACTCTACCACAGATACGCAGTATTTT
d_call: .
v_call: TRBV18
j_call: TRBJ2-3
clone_size: .

cdr3_aa: CSAREAGTENYGYTF
cdr3_nt: TGCAGTGCTAGGGAAGCCGGGACAGAGAACTATGGCTACACCTTC
d_call: TRBD1
v_call: TRBV20-1
j_call: TRBJ1-2
clone_size: .

cdr3_aa: CASREGYEQYF
cdr3_nt: TGTGCCAGCAGGGAGGGCTACGAGCAGTACTTC
d_call: .
v_call: TRBV12-3/TRBV12-4
j_call: TRBJ2-7
clone_size: .

cdr3_aa: CASSPLVRGTQYF
cdr3_nt: TGTGCCAGCAGTCCCCTTGTTAGGGGTACGCAGTATTTT
d_call: .
v_call: TRBV6-2/TRBV6-3
j_call: TRBJ2-3
clone_size: .

cdr3_aa: CAWSVLGGPTYNEQFF
cdr3_nt: TGTGCCTGGAGTGTACTCGGGGGGCCAACCTACAATGAGCAGTTCTTC
d_call: .
v_call: TRBV30
j_call: TRBJ2-1
clone_size: .

cdr3_aa: CASSRDQSSYNEQFF
cdr3_nt: TGCGCCAGCAGCCGGGACCAGAGCTCCTACAATGAGCAGTTCTTC
d_call: .
v_call: TRBV4-3
j_call: TRBJ2-1
clone_size: .

cdr3_aa: CASSLGLQAPHNQPQHF
cdr3_nt: TGTGCCAGCAGCTTGGGTTTACAGGCCCCCCACAATCAGCCCCAGCATTTT
d_call: .
v_call: TRBV7-9
j_call: TRBJ1-5
clone_size: .

cdr3_aa: CASSIWRSSYEQYF
cdr3_nt: TGTGCCAGTAGTATTTGGAGAAGCTCCTACGAGCAGTACTTC
d_call: .
v_call: TRBV19
j_call: TRBJ2-7
clone_size: .